The text below deals with one TCR beta chain. Assay used: immunoSEQ multiplex PCR; TCRdb lists only in-frame clones, some missing. This table holds about 300,000 clones, approximately 67% found once. CDR1 and CDR2 (germline): SGHDT, YYEEEE. The CDR3 loop spans 14 amino acids. The V and J ends lost 4 bases and 7 bases, in that order; junction bases with no gene match: 7. These data belong to a study of cytotoxic CD8 clonotypes in ibrutinib-treated CLL. Study at large: Mean yields were approximately 260,000 productive templates and over 85,000 productive rearrangements per sample.

This TCR was sampled from a human donor with chronic lymphocytic leukemia. The rearrangement links TRBV5-6 to TRBJ2-1; 8 bases line up with TRBD1. Sequenced material: PBMCs, taken after 36 months of ibrutinib treatment. The CDR3 loop is CASSPGRGLNEQFF. CDR3 coding DNA: TGTGCCAGCAGCCCCGGCAGGGGGCTTAATGAGCAGTTCTTC. The full variable domain, in which reference TRBV5-6 and TRBJ2-1 provide the parts outside the CDR3, is DAGVTQSPTHLIKTRGQQVTLRCSPKSGHDTVSWYQQALGQGPQFIFQYYEEEERQRGNFPDRFSGHQFPNYSSELNVNALLLGDSALYLCASSPGRGLNEQFFGPGTRLTVL.